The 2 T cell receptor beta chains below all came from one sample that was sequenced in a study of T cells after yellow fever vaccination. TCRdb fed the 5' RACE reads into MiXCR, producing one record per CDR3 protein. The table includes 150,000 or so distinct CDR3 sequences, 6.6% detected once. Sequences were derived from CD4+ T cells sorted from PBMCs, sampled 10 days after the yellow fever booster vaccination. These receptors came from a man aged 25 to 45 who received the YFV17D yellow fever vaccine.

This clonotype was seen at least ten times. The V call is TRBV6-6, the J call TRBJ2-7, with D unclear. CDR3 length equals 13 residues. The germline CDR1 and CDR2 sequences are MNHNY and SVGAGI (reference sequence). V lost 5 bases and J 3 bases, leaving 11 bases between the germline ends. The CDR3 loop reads CASSIGPNYEQYF. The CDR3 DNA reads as TGTGCCAGCAGTATTGGGCCGAACTACGAGCAGTACTTC.

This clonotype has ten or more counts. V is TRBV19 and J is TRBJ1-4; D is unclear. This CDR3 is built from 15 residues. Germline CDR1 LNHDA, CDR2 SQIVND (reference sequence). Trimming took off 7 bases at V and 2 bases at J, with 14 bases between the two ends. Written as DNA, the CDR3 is TGTGCCAGTAATCCACGAGGGAACACTAATGAAAAACTGTTTTTT. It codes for CASNPRGNTNEKLFF.